Included here is one T cell receptor (beta chain) sequence, with context. Its antigen remains unknown. The data stem from a study of T cells in Graves' hyperthyroidism and ophthalmopathy. Amplification of TCR beta CDR3 regions was performed using RNA transcripts as template. First-round RT-PCR targeting the TCR CDR3 was performed with the HTBI primer set. TCRdb called the multiplex PCR reads again in MiXCR, with one record for every CDR3 protein. There are 340,000 or so distinct CDR3 sequences in the sample; 16% occur only once, and around 35% lies in the top ten. Points from the study as a whole: A model of 13 V-J features distinguished ophthalmopathy from stable hyperthyroidism.

Trimming cost V 8 bases and J 8 bases, with 24 bases left between them. Germline CDR1 and CDR2: SGHAT and FQNNGV. The CDR3 covers 15 residues. It was considered stable Graves' hyperthyroidism when ophthalmopathy did not progress within 18 months. In making diagnoses, clinical symptoms, serum thyroxine and TRAb, thyroid ultrasound and orbital computed tomography were all used. The genes are TRBV11-2 and TRBJ1-2; D is possibly TRBD1 (6 bases). The specimen was blood. The origin of this receptor is a man younger than 40 with Graves' hyperthyroidism. DNA of the CDR3: TGTGCCAGCGCCCTCGGGGGCGGATCACCGAGCGGCTACACCTTC. It specifies CASALGGGSPSGYTF. The full variable domain, in which reference TRBV11-2 and TRBJ1-2 provide the parts outside the CDR3, is EAGVAQSPRYKIIEKRQSVAFWCNPISGHATLYWYQQILGQGPKLLIQFQNNGVVDDSQLPKDRFSAERLKGVDSTLKIQPAKLEDSAVYLCASALGGGSPSGYTFGSGTRLTVV.